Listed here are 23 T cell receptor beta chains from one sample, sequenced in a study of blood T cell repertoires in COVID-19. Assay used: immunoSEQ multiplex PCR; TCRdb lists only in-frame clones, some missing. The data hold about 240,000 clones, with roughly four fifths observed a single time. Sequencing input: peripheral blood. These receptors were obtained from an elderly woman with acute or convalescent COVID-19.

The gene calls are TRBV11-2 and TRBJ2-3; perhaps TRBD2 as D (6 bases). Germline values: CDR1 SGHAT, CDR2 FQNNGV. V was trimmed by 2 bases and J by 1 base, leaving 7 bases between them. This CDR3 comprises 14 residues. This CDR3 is CASSLLARTDTQYF. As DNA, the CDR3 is TGTGCCAGCAGCTTACTAGCGCGCACAGATACGCAGTATTTT.

CDR3 nucleotides: TGTGCCAGCAGTGACCCGGGACAGGGGCACTATGGCTACACCTTC. Translation: CASSDPGQGHYGYTF. The rearrangement joins TRBV14 to TRBJ1-2, with 10 bases that match TRBD1. Germline-derived CDR1 and CDR2 are SGHDN and FVKESK. The trim removed 6 bases at V and 3 bases at J, leaving 7 bases unmatched. The CDR3 spans 15 residues. Drawing the rest from reference TRBV14 and TRBJ1-2, the complete variable domain is EAGVTQFPSHSVIEKGQTVTLRCDPISGHDNLYWYRRVMGKEIKFLLHFVKESKQDESGMPNNRFLAERTGGTYSTLKVQPAELEDSGVYFCASSDPGQGHYGYTFGSGTRLTVV.

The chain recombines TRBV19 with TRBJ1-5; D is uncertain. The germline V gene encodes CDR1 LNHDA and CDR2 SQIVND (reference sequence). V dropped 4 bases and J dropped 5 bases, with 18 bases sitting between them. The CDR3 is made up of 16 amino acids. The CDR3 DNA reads TGTGCCAGTAGTAGGGCTCCCAGGAATCCGGATCAGCCCCAGCATTTT. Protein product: CASSRAPRNPDQPQHF.

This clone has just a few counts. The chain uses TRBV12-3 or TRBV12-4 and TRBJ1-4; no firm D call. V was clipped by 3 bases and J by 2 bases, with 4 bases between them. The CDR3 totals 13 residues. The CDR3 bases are TGTGCCAGCAGTTTGAGGACTAATGAAAAACTGTTTTTT. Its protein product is CASSLRTNEKLFF.

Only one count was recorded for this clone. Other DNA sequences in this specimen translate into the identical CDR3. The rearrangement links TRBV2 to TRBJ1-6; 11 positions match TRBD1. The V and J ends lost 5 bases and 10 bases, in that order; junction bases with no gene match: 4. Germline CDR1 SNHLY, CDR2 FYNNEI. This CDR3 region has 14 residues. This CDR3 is CASSPGQGGSPLHF. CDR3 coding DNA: TGTGCCAGCAGTCCGGGACAGGGGGGCTCACCCCTCCACTTT. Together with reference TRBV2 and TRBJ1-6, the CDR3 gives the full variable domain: EPEVTQTPSHQVTQMGQEVILRCVPISNHLYFYWYRQILGQKVEFLVSFYNNEISEKSEIFDDQFSVERPDGSNFTLKIRSTKLEDSAMYFCASSPGQGGSPLHFGNGTRLTVT.

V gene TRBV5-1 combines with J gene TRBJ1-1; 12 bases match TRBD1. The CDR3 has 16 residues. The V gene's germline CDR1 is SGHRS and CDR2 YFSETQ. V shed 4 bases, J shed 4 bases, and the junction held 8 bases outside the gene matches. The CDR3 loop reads CASSPGTGGLGTEAFF. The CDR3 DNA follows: TGCGCCAGCAGCCCCGGGACAGGGGGCTTGGGCACTGAAGCTTTCTTT.

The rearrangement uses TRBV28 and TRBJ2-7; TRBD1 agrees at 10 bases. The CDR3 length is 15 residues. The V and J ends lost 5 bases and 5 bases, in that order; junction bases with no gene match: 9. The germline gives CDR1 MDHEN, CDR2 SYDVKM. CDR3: CASSPSGQGRNEQYF. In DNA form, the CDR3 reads TGTGCCAGCAGTCCCTCGGGACAGGGGCGCAACGAGCAGTACTTC.

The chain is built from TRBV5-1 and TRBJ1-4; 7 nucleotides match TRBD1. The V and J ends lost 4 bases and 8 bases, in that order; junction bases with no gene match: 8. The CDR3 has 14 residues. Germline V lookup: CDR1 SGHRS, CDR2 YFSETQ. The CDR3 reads CASSPGTVGEKLFF. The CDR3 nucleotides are TGCGCCAGCAGCCCCGGGACAGTTGGCGAAAAACTGTTTTTT.

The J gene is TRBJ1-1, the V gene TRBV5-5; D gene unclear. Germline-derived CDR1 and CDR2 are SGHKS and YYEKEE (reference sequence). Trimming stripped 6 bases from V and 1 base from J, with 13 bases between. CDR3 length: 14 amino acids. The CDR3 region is CASTTGVTNTEAFF. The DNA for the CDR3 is TGTGCCAGCACCACCGGGGTTACGAACACTGAAGCTTTCTTT.

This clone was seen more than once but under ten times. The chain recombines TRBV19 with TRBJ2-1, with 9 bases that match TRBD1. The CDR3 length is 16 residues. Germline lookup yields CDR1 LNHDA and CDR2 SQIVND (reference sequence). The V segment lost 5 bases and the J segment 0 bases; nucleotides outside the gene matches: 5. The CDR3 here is CASSFGQGSSYNEQFF. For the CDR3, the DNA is TGTGCCAGTAGTTTCGGACAGGGGAGCTCCTACAATGAGCAGTTCTTC.

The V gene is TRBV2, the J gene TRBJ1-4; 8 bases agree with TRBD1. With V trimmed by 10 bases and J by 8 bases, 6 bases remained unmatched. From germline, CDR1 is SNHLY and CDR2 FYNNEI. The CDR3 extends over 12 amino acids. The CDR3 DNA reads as TGTGCCACCGCAGGGGGCGAAGAAAAACTGTTTTTT. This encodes CATAGGEEKLFF.

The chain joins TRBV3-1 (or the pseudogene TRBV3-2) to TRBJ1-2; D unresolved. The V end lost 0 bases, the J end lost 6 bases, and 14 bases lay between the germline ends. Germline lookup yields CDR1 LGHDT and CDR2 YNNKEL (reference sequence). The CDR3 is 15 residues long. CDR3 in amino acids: CASSQDWRAEDGYTF. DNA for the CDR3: TGTGCCAGCAGCCAAGATTGGAGGGCGGAGGATGGCTACACCTTC.

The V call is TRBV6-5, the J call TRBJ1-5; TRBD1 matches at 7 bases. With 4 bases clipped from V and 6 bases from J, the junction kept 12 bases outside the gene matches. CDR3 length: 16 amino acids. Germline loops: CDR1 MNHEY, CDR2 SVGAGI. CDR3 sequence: CASSSLSTGSAQPQHF. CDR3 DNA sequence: TGTGCCAGCAGTTCCTTGTCGACAGGGTCCGCTCAGCCCCAGCATTTT.

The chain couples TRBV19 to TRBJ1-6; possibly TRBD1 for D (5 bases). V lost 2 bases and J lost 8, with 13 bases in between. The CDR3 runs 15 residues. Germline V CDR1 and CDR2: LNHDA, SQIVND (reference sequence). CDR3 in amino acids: CASSIRPAGDSPLHF. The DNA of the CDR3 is TGTGCCAGTAGTATACGGCCCGCGGGGGATTCACCCCTCCACTTT.

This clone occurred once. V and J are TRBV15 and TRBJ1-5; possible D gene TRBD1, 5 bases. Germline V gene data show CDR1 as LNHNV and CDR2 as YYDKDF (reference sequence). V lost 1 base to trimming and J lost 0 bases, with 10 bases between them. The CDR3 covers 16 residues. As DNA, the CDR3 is TGTGCCACCAGCAGAGGGACACCATATAGCAATCAGCCCCAGCATTTT. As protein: CATSRGTPYSNQPQHF.

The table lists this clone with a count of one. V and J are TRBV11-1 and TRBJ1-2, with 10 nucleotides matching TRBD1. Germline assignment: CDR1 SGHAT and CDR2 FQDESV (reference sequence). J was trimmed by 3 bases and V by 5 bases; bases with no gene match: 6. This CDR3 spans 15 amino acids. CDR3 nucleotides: TGTGCCAGCAGCAATCGGGACAGGGGAGACTATGGCTACACCTTC. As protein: CASSNRDRGDYGYTF. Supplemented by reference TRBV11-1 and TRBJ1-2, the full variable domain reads EAEVAQSPRYKITEKSQAVAFWCDPISGHATLYWYRQILGQGPELLVQFQDESVVDDSQLPKDRFSAERLKGVDSTLKIQPAELGDSAMYLCASSNRDRGDYGYTFGSGTRLTVV.

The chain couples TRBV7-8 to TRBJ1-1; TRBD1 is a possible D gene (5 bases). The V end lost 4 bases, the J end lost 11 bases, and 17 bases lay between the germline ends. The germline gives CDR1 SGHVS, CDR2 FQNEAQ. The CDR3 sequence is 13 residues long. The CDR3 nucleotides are TGTGCCAGCAGCTCCAGTGGGGGGAGTCGGGCTTTCTTT. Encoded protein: CASSSSGGSRAFF.

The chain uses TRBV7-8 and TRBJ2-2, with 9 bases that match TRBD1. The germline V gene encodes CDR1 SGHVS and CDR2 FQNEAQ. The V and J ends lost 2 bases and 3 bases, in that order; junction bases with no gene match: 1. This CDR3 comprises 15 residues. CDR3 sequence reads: CASSLWTGDTGELFF. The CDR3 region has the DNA TGTGCCAGCAGCTTATGGACAGGGGACACCGGGGAGCTGTTTTTT.

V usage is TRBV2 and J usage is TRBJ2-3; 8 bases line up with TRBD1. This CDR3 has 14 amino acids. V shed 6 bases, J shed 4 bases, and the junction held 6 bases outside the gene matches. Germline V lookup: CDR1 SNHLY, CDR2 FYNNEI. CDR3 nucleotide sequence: TGTGCCAGCAGACCGGGACAGGATCCAGATACGCAGTATTTT. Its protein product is CASRPGQDPDTQYF.

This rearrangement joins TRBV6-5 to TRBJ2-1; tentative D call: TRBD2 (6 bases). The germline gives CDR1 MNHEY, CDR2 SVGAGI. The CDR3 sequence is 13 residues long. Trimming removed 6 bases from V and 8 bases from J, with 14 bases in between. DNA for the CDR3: TGTGCCAGCAGCTCTACGGGGGTTTATGAGCAGTTCTTC. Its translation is CASSSTGVYEQFF.

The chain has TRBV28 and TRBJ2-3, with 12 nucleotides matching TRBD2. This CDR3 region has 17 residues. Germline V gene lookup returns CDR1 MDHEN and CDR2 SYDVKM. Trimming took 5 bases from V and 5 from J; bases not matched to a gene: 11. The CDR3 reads CASSPWETSGGGDTQYF. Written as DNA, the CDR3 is TGTGCCAGCAGTCCGTGGGAGACTAGCGGGGGAGGAGATACGCAGTATTTT.

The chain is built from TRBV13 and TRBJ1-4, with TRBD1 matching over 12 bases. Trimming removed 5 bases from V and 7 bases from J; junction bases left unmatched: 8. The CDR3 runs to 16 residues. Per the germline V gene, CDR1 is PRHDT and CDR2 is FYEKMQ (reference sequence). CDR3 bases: TGTGCCAGCAGCCCTGGGACAGGGGGCAGGGGTGAAAAACTGTTTTTT. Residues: CASSPGTGGRGEKLFF.

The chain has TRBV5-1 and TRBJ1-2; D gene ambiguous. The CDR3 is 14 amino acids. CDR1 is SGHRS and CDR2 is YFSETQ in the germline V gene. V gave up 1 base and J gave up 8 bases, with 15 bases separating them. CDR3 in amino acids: CASSLSPFEGGYTF. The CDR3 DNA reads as TGCGCCAGCAGCTTGTCCCCGTTCGAGGGAGGCTACACCTTC. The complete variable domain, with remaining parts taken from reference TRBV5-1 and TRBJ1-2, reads KAGVTQTPRYLIKTRGQQVTLSCSPISGHRSVSWYQQTPGQGLQFLFEYFSETQRNKGNFPGRFSGRQFSNSRSEMNVSTLELGDSALYLCASSLSPFEGGYTFGSGTRLTVV.